The following is a T cell receptor (beta chain) sequence with its context. This sample stems from a study of patients and donors after allogeneic stem cell transplantation. TCRdb independently ran MiXCR on the RT-PCR reads; one entry per CDR3 protein. The sample carries about 960,000 distinct CDR3 sequences, roughly 17% recorded once. Germline V gene data show CDR1 as MNHEY and CDR2 as SVGAGI. The CDR3 is 16 residues long. Trimming took 2 bases from V and 1 from J; bases not matched to a gene: 5. The sequence was collected from a human donor who was either an allogeneic HSCT recipient or a stem cell or donor lymphocyte infusion donor (not recorded which). It is not recorded whose cells these are; they may come from a transplant donor. The sample was blood, either unsorted or a sorted T cell fraction (not recorded which). The rearrangement joins TRBV6-5 to TRBJ2-7, with 10 bases fitting TRBD1. The CDR3 here is CASSYTTGGVSYEQYF. The CDR3 DNA reads as TGTGCCAGCAGTTACACGACAGGGGGCGTTTCCTACGAGCAGTACTTC.